A single T cell receptor (beta chain) is shown here with its context. The antigen remains undetermined. In germline, CDR1 is LGHNA, CDR2 YNFKEQ. V shed 2 bases and J shed 3 bases, with 7 bases lying between them. The length of the CDR3 is 13 residues. The data are from a study of cytomegalovirus exposure and HLA in healthy donors. General observations from the study: The study recorded about 160 TCR beta chains that were cytomegalovirus-associated. There were several of the most significant clusters that appeared linked to common viral pathogens in a later analysis. Sequencing likely generated an artifact that appeared as a cluster of highly shared sequence variants.

The PCR contained 60 Vbeta and 13 Jbeta primers. Some clones are missing from TCRdb's copy, which holds only in-frame ones; the method was immunoSEQ multiplex PCR. Of 98,000 or so clones in the sample, less than 85% were seen once. The TCR sequence derives from a woman younger than 30 in good health and CMV-seropositive. Sequenced input: PBMCs. The gene calls are TRBV4-2 and TRBJ1-1, with D uncertain. The CDR3 DNA reads TGTGCCAGCAGCCAACGGGATTACACTGAAGCTTTCTTT. Its protein is CASSQRDYTEAFF.